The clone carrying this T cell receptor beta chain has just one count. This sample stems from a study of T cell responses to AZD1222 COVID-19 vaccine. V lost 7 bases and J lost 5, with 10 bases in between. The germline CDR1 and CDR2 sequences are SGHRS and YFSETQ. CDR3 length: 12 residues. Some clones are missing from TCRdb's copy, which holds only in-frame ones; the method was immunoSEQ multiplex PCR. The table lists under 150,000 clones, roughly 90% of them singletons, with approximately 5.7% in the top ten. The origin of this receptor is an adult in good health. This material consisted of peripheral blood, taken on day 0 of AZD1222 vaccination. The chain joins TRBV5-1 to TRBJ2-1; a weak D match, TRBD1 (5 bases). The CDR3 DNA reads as TGCGCCAGCTCTGTGACAGACAATGAGCAGTTCTTC. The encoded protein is CASSVTDNEQFF.